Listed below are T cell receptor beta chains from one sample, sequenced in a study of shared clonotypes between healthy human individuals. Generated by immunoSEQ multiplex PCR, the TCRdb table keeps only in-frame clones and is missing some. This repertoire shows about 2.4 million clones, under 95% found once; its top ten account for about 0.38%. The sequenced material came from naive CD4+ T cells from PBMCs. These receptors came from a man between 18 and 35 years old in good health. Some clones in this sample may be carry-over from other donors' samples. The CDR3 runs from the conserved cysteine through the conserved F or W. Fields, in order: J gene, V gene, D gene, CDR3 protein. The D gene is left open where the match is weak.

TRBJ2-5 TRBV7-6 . CASSLAPSNGAQETQYF
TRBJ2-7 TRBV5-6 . CASSLQGSSYEQYF
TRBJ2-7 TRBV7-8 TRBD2 CASSRTSGYNEQYF
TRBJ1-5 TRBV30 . CAWSVLGDSNQPQHF
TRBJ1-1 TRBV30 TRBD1 CAGKDRPNTEAFF
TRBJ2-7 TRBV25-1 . CASSESDRPISYEQYF
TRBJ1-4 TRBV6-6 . CASSYQEIAEKLFF
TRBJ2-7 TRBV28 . CASISDRPYEQYF
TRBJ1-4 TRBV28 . CASSSDDEKLFF
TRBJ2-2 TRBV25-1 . CASSGGNPGELFF
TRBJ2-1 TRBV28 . CASSPLWVPGSSYNEQFF
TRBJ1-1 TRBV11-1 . CASSFWAGPAGENTEAFF
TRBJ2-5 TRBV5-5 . CASSLVFGLQSGETQYF
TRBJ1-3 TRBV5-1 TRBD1 CASSSYSTGNSGNTIYF
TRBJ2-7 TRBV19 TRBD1 CASSLKGQGFYEQYF
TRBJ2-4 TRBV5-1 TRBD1 CASSLEGQGQYF
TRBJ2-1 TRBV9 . CASSPRKELGSYNEQFF
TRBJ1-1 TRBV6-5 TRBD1 CASRLGQLNTEAFF
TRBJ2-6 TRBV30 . CAWSVGANVLTF
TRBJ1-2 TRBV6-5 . CASSYGGGYGYTF
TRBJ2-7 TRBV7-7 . CASSFSQGYEQYF
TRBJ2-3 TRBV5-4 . CASSQQRDTQYF
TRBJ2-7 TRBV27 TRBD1 CASSRVQGATYEQYF
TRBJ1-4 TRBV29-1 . CATMMIATNEKLFF
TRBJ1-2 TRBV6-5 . CASSKDGNYGYTF
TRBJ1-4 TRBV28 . CASSLSLGVSTNEKLFF
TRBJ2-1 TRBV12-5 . CASGPHTEDYEQFF
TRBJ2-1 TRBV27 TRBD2 CASSPLGLAYNEQFF
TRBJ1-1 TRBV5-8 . CASSLAVGIGAFF